This entry lists 30 T cell receptor beta chains sequenced from one sample in a study of T-cell memory formation after mild COVID-19. TCRdb fed the 5' RACE reads into MiXCR, producing one record per CDR3 protein. The data hold 15,000 or so distinct CDR3 sequences, with roughly a fifth observed a single time. The sequenced sample was PBMCs or a T cell subset sorted from them (not recorded which). Receptors were obtained from a man aged 18 to 35 who had mild COVID-19 (a few samples of this study predate the infection). Cell type and time point are not known.

This clonotype was found many times. This chain uses TRBV7-9 with TRBJ2-2; D may be TRBD1 (6 bases). CDR1 is SEHNR and CDR2 is FQNEAQ in the germline V gene (reference sequence). The length of the CDR3 is 15 residues. Trimming cost V 1 base and J 3 bases, with 9 bases left between them. CDR3 nucleotide sequence: TGTGCCAGCAGCTTAGTAGGGGGAGACACCGGGGAGCTGTTTTTT. It translates to CASSLVGGDTGELFF. Variable domain in full (rest from reference TRBV7-9 and TRBJ2-2): DTGVSQNPRHKITKRGQNVTFRCDPISEHNRLYWYRQTLGQGPEFLTYFQNEAQLEKSRLLSDRFSAERPKGSFSTLEIQRTEQGDSAMYLCASSLVGGDTGELFFGEGSRLTVL.

This clonotype was counted ten times or more. This chain joins TRBV6-5 and TRBJ1-4; 7 nucleotides line up with TRBD1. Germline V gene sequence: CDR1 MNHEY, CDR2 SVGAGI. The CDR3 consists of 14 residues. The junction had 9 bases not matched to a gene; V was cut back by 6 bases and J by 8 bases. The CDR3 reads CASRPGQPGEKLFF. Here the CDR3 DNA reads TGTGCCAGCAGGCCGGGACAGCCAGGAGAAAAACTGTTTTTT.

The sample holds many counts of this clonotype. J is TRBJ2-3 and V is TRBV18; TRBD1 agrees at 9 bases. The V gene's germline CDR1 is KGHSH and CDR2 LQKENI. V was pared by 5 bases and J by 0 bases, with 6 bases of the junction left unmatched. The CDR3 is made up of 16 amino acids. In DNA, the CDR3 is TGTGCCAGCTCAGCACAGGGGGCGGATAGCACAGATACGCAGTATTTT. This codes for CASSAQGADSTDTQYF.

Many counts were recorded for this clonotype. The chain is built from TRBV7-6 and TRBJ2-5; D is perhaps TRBD2 (7 bases). This CDR3 is 14 amino acids long. V was trimmed by 5 bases and J by 5 bases, leaving 15 bases between them. Germline V gene sequence: CDR1 SGHVS, CDR2 FNYEAQ. DNA for the CDR3: TGTGCCAGCAGCCCAGGAGGGGGAGGGGAGACCCAGTACTTC. Amino acids: CASSPGGGGETQYF.

This clonotype turned up a few times. The chain employs TRBV5-6 and TRBJ2-1; D not certain. Trimming left V 4 bases short and J 8 bases short, with 19 bases between. Germline-derived CDR1 and CDR2 are SGHDT and YYEEEE. The CDR3 has 15 amino acids. DNA of the CDR3: TGTGCCAGCAGCCGCCTCGGAGACCTTGTCGATGAGCAGTTCTTC. Amino acids: CASSRLGDLVDEQFF.

The sample holds many counts of this clonotype. The J gene is TRBJ1-1, the V gene TRBV29-1; D is ambiguous. CDR3 size: 13 residues. The ends were cut back, 4 bases at V and 4 bases at J, with 13 bases in the middle. Germline CDR1 and CDR2: SQVTM and ANQGSEA. The CDR3 is CSVGLGPFTEAFF. In nucleotides, the CDR3 is TGCAGCGTTGGCCTGGGCCCCTTCACTGAAGCTTTCTTT.

This clonotype was detected ten times or more. The rearrangement uses TRBV7-2 and TRBJ2-7; D is unresolved. The CDR3 loop spans 17 amino acids. Germline loops: CDR1 SGHTA, CDR2 FQGNSA. Trimming left V 4 bases short and J 3 bases short, with 22 bases between. CDR3 bases: TGTGCCAGCAGCTCGAAGGTTTGGCTGGAAACCGACTACGAGCAGTACGTC. Protein: CASSSKVWLETDYEQYV.

Ten or more counts support this clonotype. V gene TRBV6-6 combines with J gene TRBJ2-7, with 7 bases lining up with TRBD1. Germline assignment: CDR1 MNHNY and CDR2 SVGAGI (reference sequence). Trimming took 5 bases from V and 3 from J; bases not matched to a gene: 7. CDR3 length: 14 amino acids. CDR3 sequence reads: CASSHTGQFYEQYF. DNA for the CDR3: TGTGCCAGCAGTCACACGGGACAGTTCTACGAGCAGTACTTC.

The J gene is TRBJ2-1, the V gene TRBV6-6; 7 nucleotides agree with TRBD2. V shed 6 bases and J 6 bases; nucleotides not matched to a gene: 14. CDR1 MNHNY and CDR2 SVGAGI come from the germline V gene (reference sequence). The CDR3 contains 16 residues. Here the CDR3 DNA reads TGTGCCAGCAGCACCGGGCGGGAGTACCTGTCCAATGAGCAGTTCTTC. Its translation: CASSTGREYLSNEQFF.

This clonotype was found many times. The gene calls are TRBV5-1 and TRBJ1-4; D is uncertain. V lost 3 bases, J lost 8 bases, and 14 bases lay in between. Germline CDR1 and CDR2: SGHRS and YFSETQ. This CDR3 has 14 amino acids. CDR3 sequence (DNA): TGCGCCAGCAGCTCAAAAGGAAGCGGAGAAAAACTGTTTTTT. This codes for CASSSKGSGEKLFF.

This clonotype came up a few times. The chain recombines TRBV4-2 with TRBJ1-2; no firm D call. CDR1 is LGHNA and CDR2 is YNFKEQ in the germline V gene. V lost 1 base and J lost 3, with 15 bases in between. This CDR3 is 16 amino acids long. CDR3 region: CASSQVFRGVYYGYTF. The CDR3 DNA follows: TGTGCCAGCAGCCAAGTTTTTCGAGGCGTGTACTATGGCTACACCTTC.

This clonotype was detected only once. The CDR3 DNA reads as TGTGCCTGGAGTGTACAGCGGGTGGCTGTCGCTTTCTTT. It encodes CAWSVQRVAVAFF. This chain links TRBV30 with TRBJ1-1; D is unresolved. The CDR3 covers 13 residues. V was trimmed by 0 bases and J by 11 bases, leaving 16 bases between them. CDR1 is GTSNPN, CDR2 SVGIG, per germline (reference sequence). Together with reference TRBV30 and TRBJ1-1, the CDR3 gives the full variable domain: SQTIHQWPATLVQPVGSPLSLECTVEGTSNPNLYWYRQAAGRGLQLLFYSVGIGQISSEVPQNLSASRPQDRQFILSSKKLLLSDSGFYLCAWSVQRVAVAFFGQGTRLTVV.

This clonotype was counted at least ten times. J is TRBJ2-7 and V is TRBV5-4; 11 bases agree with TRBD1. The germline CDR1 and CDR2 sequences are SGHNT and YYREEE (reference sequence). V dropped 0 bases and J dropped 7; count of bases not matched to a gene: 9. This CDR3 contains 16 residues. CDR3 amino acids: CASSLGVGQGAREQYF. As DNA, the CDR3 is TGTGCCAGCAGCTTGGGTGTCGGACAGGGGGCTCGGGAGCAGTACTTC.

The sample holds many counts of this clonotype. The chain links TRBV4-1 to TRBJ2-3; TRBD2 might be the D (6 bases). Trimming shortened V by 4 bases and J by 2 bases, and 25 bases separated the two germline ends. The CDR3 covers 19 residues. The germline CDR1 and CDR2 sequences are MGHRA and YSYEKL. The CDR3: CASSRRVIWAEENTDTQYF. The CDR3 region has the DNA TGCGCCAGCAGCCGGAGGGTTATATGGGCGGAAGAGAACACAGATACGCAGTATTTT.

This chain uses TRBV5-5 with TRBJ2-7; maybe TRBD1 (7 bases). Germline loops: CDR1 SGHKS, CDR2 YYEKEE (reference sequence). Trimming shortened V by 5 bases and J by 3 bases, and 15 bases separated the two germline ends. This CDR3 spans 14 amino acids. CDR3 sequence reads: CASRGTVGGYEQYF. CDR3 sequence (DNA): TGTGCCAGCAGGGGGACAGTGGGAGGCTACGAGCAGTACTTC.

J is TRBJ2-5 and V is TRBV4-3; no firm D call. The CDR3 loop spans 15 amino acids. V was trimmed by 0 bases and J by 1 base, leaving 9 bases between them. Germline V gene lookup returns CDR1 LGHNA and CDR2 YSLEER. CDR3 amino acids: CASSQDVGLQETQYF. For the CDR3, the DNA is TGCGCCAGCAGCCAAGATGTGGGCCTCCAAGAGACCCAGTACTTC.

The chain carries TRBV10-3 and TRBJ1-1, with D possibly matching TRBD1 (6 bases). Trimming left V 0 bases short and J 1 base short, with 9 bases between. The CDR3 sequence is 15 residues long. Looked up from germline, CDR1 is ENHRY and CDR2 is SYGVKD. CDR3 nucleotides: TGTGCCATCAGTGAGTCGTGGACAGAGAACACTGAAGCTTTCTTT. Amino acids: CAISESWTENTEAFF.

Regarding this clonotype: A read error may explain this, as a much larger clone is one base away. The V gene is TRBV28, the J gene TRBJ2-2; no firm D call. Germline V CDR1 and CDR2: MDHEN, SYDVKM. The CDR3 spans 15 residues. CDR3 protein: CASSAPRSNTVELFF. For the CDR3, the DNA is TGTGCCAGCAGTGCCCCGCGGTCGAACACCGTGGAGCTGTTTTTT.

Many counts were recorded for this clonotype. This chain uses TRBV29-1 with TRBJ2-4; TRBD2 aligns across 12 bases. The CDR3 loop spans 15 amino acids. Germline values: CDR1 SQVTM, CDR2 ANQGSEA. The V gene end was trimmed by 6 bases and the J gene end by 2 bases; junction bases not matched to a gene: 5. CDR3 bases: TGCAGCGTGCAAGGACTAGCGGGGTCCAAAAACATTCAGTACTTC. It specifies CSVQGLAGSKNIQYF.

This clonotype came up many times. V usage is TRBV5-1 and J usage is TRBJ2-7, with no clear D. The CDR3 loop spans 11 amino acids. V lost 4 bases and J lost 7, with 9 bases in between. Germline V CDR1 and CDR2: SGHRS, YFSETQ. In DNA form, the CDR3 reads TGCGCCAGCAGCCCCCTCGGAGAGCAGTACTTC. This sequence encodes CASSPLGEQYF.

There are a few counts of this clonotype. The chain has TRBV11-2 and TRBJ2-7; 7 bases are shared with TRBD1. Germline V gene data show CDR1 as SGHAT and CDR2 as FQNNGV. The CDR3 totals 12 residues. The V and J ends lost 1 base and 6 bases, in that order; junction bases with no gene match: 0. CDR3 sequence: CASSLGQGEQYF. In DNA form, the CDR3 reads TGTGCCAGCAGCTTAGGACAGGGCGAGCAGTACTTC. Drawing the rest from reference TRBV11-2 and TRBJ2-7, the complete variable domain is EAGVAQSPRYKIIEKRQSVAFWCNPISGHATLYWYQQILGQGPKLLIQFQNNGVVDDSQLPKDRFSAERLKGVDSTLKIQPAKLEDSAVYLCASSLGQGEQYFGPGTRLTVT.

This clonotype was seen at least ten times. CDR3 amino acids: CAISEPDRGTGEQYF. Written as DNA, the CDR3 is TGTGCCATCAGTGAGCCGGACAGGGGGACGGGGGAGCAGTACTTC. V usage is TRBV10-3 and J usage is TRBJ2-7; 10 positions match TRBD1. The CDR3 length is 15 residues. The V gene end was trimmed by 2 bases and the J gene end by 7 bases; junction bases not matched to a gene: 8. The V gene's germline CDR1 is ENHRY and CDR2 SYGVKD.

This clonotype was seen a handful of times. The V call is TRBV7-2, the J call TRBJ2-5; D unresolved. V lost 5 bases and J 7 bases, leaving 8 bases between the germline ends. Looked up from germline, CDR1 is SGHTA and CDR2 is FQGNSA. The CDR3 is 11 residues long. The CDR3 protein is CASSLYGTQYF. The CDR3 DNA is TGTGCCAGCAGCCTCTACGGGACCCAGTACTTC.

This clonotype came up many times. The chain carries TRBV7-6 and TRBJ2-4; TRBD2 might be the D (5 bases). There are 15 residues in the CDR3. The V end was cut by 5 bases, the J end by 3 bases, with 14 bases between. Germline CDR1 and CDR2: SGHVS and FNYEAQ. The DNA of the CDR3 is TGTGCCAGCAGCCCCGGGGAATTAGGCAAAAACATTCAGTACTTC. Its translation is CASSPGELGKNIQYF.

This clonotype was seen ten or more times. The chain carries TRBV7-9 and TRBJ1-4; D ambiguous. Between the trimmed V and J ends, which lost 5 bases and 7 bases, there was a span of 11 bases. The CDR3 loop spans 13 amino acids. Germline V lookup: CDR1 SEHNR, CDR2 FQNEAQ (reference sequence). DNA of the CDR3: TGTGCCAGCAGCCCCGGACGCGGTGAAAAACTGTTTTTT. Amino acids: CASSPGRGEKLFF. Based on the CDR3 plus reference TRBV7-9 and TRBJ1-4, the full variable domain is DTGVSQNPRHKITKRGQNVTFRCDPISEHNRLYWYRQTLGQGPEFLTYFQNEAQLEKSRLLSDRFSAERPKGSFSTLEIQRTEQGDSAMYLCASSPGRGEKLFFGSGTQLSVL.

Ten or more counts support this clonotype. This chain links TRBV7-3 with TRBJ1-1; D ambiguous. There are 14 residues in the CDR3. CDR1 is SGHTA, CDR2 FQGTGA, per germline. Deletions cut 3 bases from V and 3 bases from J, with 11 bases between. DNA for the CDR3: TGTGCCAGCAGCTTGGACGGCTTATACACTGAAGCTTTCTTT. Translated: CASSLDGLYTEAFF. Variable domain in full (rest from reference TRBV7-3 and TRBJ1-1): GAGVSQTPSNKVTEKGKYVELRCDPISGHTALYWYRQSLGQGPEFLIYFQGTGAADDSGLPNDRFFAVRPEGSVSTLKIQRTERGDSAVYLCASSLDGLYTEAFFGQGTRLTVV.

The chain is built from TRBV12-3 or TRBV12-4 and TRBJ1-1; weak D call: TRBD1 (5 bases). Trimming shortened V by 5 bases and J by 10 bases, and 20 bases separated the two germline ends. This CDR3 is built from 14 residues. The CDR3 spells CASSQPGGKSGAFF. The CDR3 DNA is TGTGCCAGCAGTCAACCCGGGGGGAAGAGTGGAGCTTTCTTT.

This chain uses TRBV6-5 with TRBJ1-6, with D perhaps matching TRBD1 (5 bases). Trimming took 2 bases from V and 4 from J, leaving 6 bases between them. The CDR3 has 14 amino acids. Germline V gives CDR1 MNHEY, CDR2 SVGAGI. CDR3 sequence: CASSYDSYNSPLHF. CDR3 nucleotides: TGTGCCAGCAGTTACGACAGTTATAATTCACCCCTCCACTTT.

In this sample, this clonotype turned up many times. This rearrangement joins TRBV7-3 to TRBJ2-3; the D is unclear. From germline, CDR1 is SGHTA and CDR2 FQGTGA. Trimming removed 5 bases at V and 4 bases at J, with 10 bases between. There are 13 residues in the CDR3. This chain's CDR3 is CASSATSSDTQYF. DNA for the CDR3: TGTGCCAGCAGCGCGACCTCGTCAGATACGCAGTATTTT.

Sample share makes this clonotype medium-sized. CDR3 in amino acids: CASSQAAGSSYEQYF. The CDR3 bases are TGCGCCAGCAGCCAGGCGGCAGGGAGCTCCTACGAGCAGTACTTC. V usage is TRBV4-3 and J usage is TRBJ2-7; D tentatively reads TRBD1 or TRBD2 (5 bases each). The V gene's germline CDR1 is LGHNA and CDR2 YSLEER. V dropped 3 bases and J dropped 0 bases, with 12 bases sitting between them. The CDR3 extends over 15 amino acids.